Detailed here is one T cell receptor beta chain. In the original processing: For nucleated cells, counts were estimated from reference gene primer amplification. TCRdb keeps only in-frame clones here, not all; method: immunoSEQ multiplex PCR. The V and J calls and clone size are taken from that table; D and trimming were inferred from the DNA. This sample has about 99,000 clones, with 88% found just once. The sample comes from a study of blood T cell repertoires in COVID-19. The TCR sequence derives from a man aged 50-59 years with COVID-19, enrolled during active disease. The sample consisted of peripheral blood.

In DNA form, the CDR3 reads TGTGCCAGCAGCTTTTCCATGAACACTGAAGCTTTCTTT. Its translation is CASSFSMNTEAFF. The rearrangement links TRBV5-4 to TRBJ1-1; D unresolved. This CDR3 is 13 amino acids long. V was pared by 2 bases and J by 0 bases, with 5 bases between. From germline, CDR1 is SGHNT and CDR2 YYREEE (reference sequence).